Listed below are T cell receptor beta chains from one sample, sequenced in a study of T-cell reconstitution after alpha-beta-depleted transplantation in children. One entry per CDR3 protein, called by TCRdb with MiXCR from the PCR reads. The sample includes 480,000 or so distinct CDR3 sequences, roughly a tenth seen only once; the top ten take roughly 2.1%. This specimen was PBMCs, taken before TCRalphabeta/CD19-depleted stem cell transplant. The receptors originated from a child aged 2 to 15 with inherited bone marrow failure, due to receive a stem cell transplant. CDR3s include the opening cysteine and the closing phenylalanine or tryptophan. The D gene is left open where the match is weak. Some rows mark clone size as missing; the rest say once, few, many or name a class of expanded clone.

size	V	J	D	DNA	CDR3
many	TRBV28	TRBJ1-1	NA	TGTGCCAGCACGAAAGTCGCAGAAGCTTTCTTT	CASTKVAEAFF
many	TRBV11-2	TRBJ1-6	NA	TGTGCCAGCAGCTTAGAGACAGGAGATTCACCCCTCCACTTT	CASSLETGDSPLHF
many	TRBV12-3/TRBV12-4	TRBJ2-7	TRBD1	TGTGCCAGCAGCCAACAGAGGACAGGGGGCCTCTACGAGCAGTACTTC	CASSQQRTGGLYEQYF
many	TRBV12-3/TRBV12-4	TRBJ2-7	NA	TGTGCCAGCAGTCGTGACAGCGCGAACTACGAGCAGTACTTC	CASSRDSANYEQYF
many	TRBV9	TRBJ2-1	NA	TGTGCCAGCAGCGTAGGATTAGGGACTCACAATGAGCAGTTCTTC	CASSVGLGTHNEQFF
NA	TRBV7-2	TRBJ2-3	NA	TGTGCCAGCAGCTTAGCCCAGATTAACACAGATACGCAGTATTTT	CASSLAQINTDTQYF
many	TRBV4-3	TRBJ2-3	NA	TGCGCCAGCAGAGACTCGTTAATTAGCACAGATACGCAGTATTTT	CASRDSLISTDTQYF
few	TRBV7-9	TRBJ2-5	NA	TGTGCCAGCAGCTTCGGGACGTACCAAGAGACCCAGTACTTC	CASSFGTYQETQYF
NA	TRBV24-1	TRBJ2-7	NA	TGTGCCACCAGTGAGGGCTACTCCTACGAGCAGTACTTC	CATSEGYSYEQYF
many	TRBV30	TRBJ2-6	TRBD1	TGTGCCCGGACAGGGGGGTCTGGGGCCAACGTCCTGACTTTC	CARTGGSGANVLTF